These T cell receptor beta chains were read from a single sample in a study of radiation and T cells in renal cell carcinoma. TCRdb's copy holds only in-frame clones and misses some; the assay was immunoSEQ multiplex PCR. The sample lists around 170,000 clones, less than 90% occurring once. This material consisted of blood, taken from a patient whose treatment included radiotherapy and nephrectomy. These receptors came from a woman in her 50s with renal cell carcinoma. The CDR3 runs from the conserved cysteine through the conserved F or W. The order of the fields is J gene, clone size, D gene, V gene, CDR3 DNA, CDR3 protein. The D gene is left open where the match is weak. Size is stated for part of the rows, as once, few or many counts, or as a class when the clone is expanded.

j_gene: TRBJ1-5; abundance: .; d_gene: .; v_gene: TRBV27; CDR3nt: TGTGCCAGCAGTTTACAAAGAGGGAATCAGCCCCAGCATTTT; CDR3aa: CASSLQRGNQPQHF
j_gene: TRBJ2-7; abundance: .; d_gene: .; v_gene: TRBV7-9; CDR3nt: TGTGCCAGCAGCTTCGGGATGTACGAGCAGTACTTC; CDR3aa: CASSFGMYEQYF
j_gene: TRBJ1-2; abundance: .; d_gene: .; v_gene: TRBV6-1; CDR3nt: TGTGCCAGCAAGCAGGCCGACTATGGCTACACCTTC; CDR3aa: CASKQADYGYTF
j_gene: TRBJ2-3; abundance: .; d_gene: TRBD2; v_gene: TRBV19; CDR3nt: TGTGCCAGTAGTATAGGAGCGGGGGAAGGAGATACGCAGTATTTT; CDR3aa: CASSIGAGEGDTQYF
j_gene: TRBJ2-3; abundance: .; d_gene: TRBD2; v_gene: TRBV27; CDR3nt: TGTGCCAGCAGTTTATCCATCCTCGGGACTAGCGGGGGCCGCACAGATACGCAGTATTTT; CDR3aa: CASSLSILGTSGGRTDTQYF
j_gene: TRBJ1-3; abundance: .; d_gene: .; v_gene: TRBV7-9; CDR3nt: TGTGCCAGCAGCTTAGCGAGGGAGAGCTCTGGAAACACCATATATTTT; CDR3aa: CASSLARESSGNTIYF
j_gene: TRBJ1-2; abundance: .; d_gene: .; v_gene: TRBV5-1; CDR3nt: TGCGCCAGCAGCTTCATGGAGGGCGGCTATGGCTACACCTTC; CDR3aa: CASSFMEGGYGYTF
j_gene: TRBJ2-5; abundance: .; d_gene: .; v_gene: TRBV20-1; CDR3nt: TGCAGTGCTAGAGATAGGGTGAACCAGTACTTC; CDR3aa: CSARDRVNQYF
j_gene: TRBJ1-3; abundance: many; d_gene: TRBD1; v_gene: TRBV6-1; CDR3nt: TGTGCCAGCAGTACCCGACAGGGGACTGGAAACACCATATATTTT; CDR3aa: CASSTRQGTGNTIYF
j_gene: TRBJ2-3; abundance: .; d_gene: .; v_gene: TRBV5-1; CDR3nt: TGCGCCAGCAGCTTCTCGGGTACTAGCACAGATACGCAGTATTTT; CDR3aa: CASSFSGTSTDTQYF
j_gene: TRBJ1-2; abundance: .; d_gene: TRBD1; v_gene: TRBV6-1; CDR3nt: TGTGCCAGCAGTGGGTTGGACAGGGGAAACTATGGCTACACCTTC; CDR3aa: CASSGLDRGNYGYTF
j_gene: TRBJ1-4; abundance: .; d_gene: .; v_gene: TRBV5-1; CDR3nt: TGCGCCAGCAGCTTGGGCCTGCAGGCTTTTGCAACTAATGAAAAACTGTTTTTT; CDR3aa: CASSLGLQAFATNEKLFF
j_gene: TRBJ1-3; abundance: once; d_gene: .; v_gene: TRBV9; CDR3nt: TGTGCCAGCAGCGTAGAAGGAACGAGAGGAAACACCATATATTTT; CDR3aa: CASSVEGTRGNTIYF
j_gene: TRBJ2-5; abundance: .; d_gene: .; v_gene: TRBV15; CDR3nt: TGTGCCACCACCCTCGACATGGGGTTCCAAGAGACCCAGTACTTC; CDR3aa: CATTLDMGFQETQYF
j_gene: TRBJ1-2; abundance: once; d_gene: .; v_gene: TRBV5-1; CDR3nt: TGCGCCAGCAGCCCCGAAGGAACTAACTATGGCTACACCTTC; CDR3aa: CASSPEGTNYGYTF
j_gene: TRBJ2-3; abundance: .; d_gene: TRBD2; v_gene: TRBV7-2; CDR3nt: TGTGCCAGCAGCATCATAGCGGGGGGTGACACAGATACGCAGTATTTT; CDR3aa: CASSIIAGGDTDTQYF